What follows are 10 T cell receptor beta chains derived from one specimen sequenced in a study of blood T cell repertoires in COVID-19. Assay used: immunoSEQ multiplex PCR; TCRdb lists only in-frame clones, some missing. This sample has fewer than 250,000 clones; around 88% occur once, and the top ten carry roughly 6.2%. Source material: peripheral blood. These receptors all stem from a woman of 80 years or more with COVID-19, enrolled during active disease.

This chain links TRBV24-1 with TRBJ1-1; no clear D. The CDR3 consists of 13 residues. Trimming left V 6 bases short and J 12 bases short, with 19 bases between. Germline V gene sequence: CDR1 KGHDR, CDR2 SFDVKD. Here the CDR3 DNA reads TGTGCCACCAGTTGGTCTGGGTCGGAGTGGACTTTCTTT. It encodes CATSWSGSEWTFF.

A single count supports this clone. This chain's CDR3 is CASSFAAGLYNEQFF. DNA for the CDR3: TGTGCCAGCAGCTTTGCCGCAGGGTTGTACAATGAGCAGTTCTTC. This chain links TRBV5-4 with TRBJ2-1, with TRBD1 as a possible D gene (5 bases). CDR3 size: 15 residues. V gave up 2 bases and J gave up 4 bases, with 13 bases separating them. The germline CDR1 and CDR2 sequences are SGHNT and YYREEE (reference sequence).

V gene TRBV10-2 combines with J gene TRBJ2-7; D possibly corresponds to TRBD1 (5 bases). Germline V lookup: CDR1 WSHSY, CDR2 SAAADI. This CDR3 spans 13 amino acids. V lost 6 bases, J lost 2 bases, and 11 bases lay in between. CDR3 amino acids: CASRTVGAYEQYV. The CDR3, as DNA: TGCGCCAGCAGGACAGTAGGGGCCTACGAGCAGTACGTC.

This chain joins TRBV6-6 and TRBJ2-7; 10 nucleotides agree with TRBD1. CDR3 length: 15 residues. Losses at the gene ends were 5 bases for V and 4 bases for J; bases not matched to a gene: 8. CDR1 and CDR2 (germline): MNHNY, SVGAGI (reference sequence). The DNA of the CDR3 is TGTGCCAGCAGTCCCAGGACAGGGGGACAATACGAGCAGTACGTC. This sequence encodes CASSPRTGGQYEQYV.

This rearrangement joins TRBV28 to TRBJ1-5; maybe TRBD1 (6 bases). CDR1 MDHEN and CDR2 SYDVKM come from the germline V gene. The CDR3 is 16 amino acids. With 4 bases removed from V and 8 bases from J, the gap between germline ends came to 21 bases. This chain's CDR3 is CASSSLGHRPGEPQHF. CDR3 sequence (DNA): TGTGCCAGCAGTTCATTGGGCCACCGCCCAGGGGAGCCCCAGCATTTT.

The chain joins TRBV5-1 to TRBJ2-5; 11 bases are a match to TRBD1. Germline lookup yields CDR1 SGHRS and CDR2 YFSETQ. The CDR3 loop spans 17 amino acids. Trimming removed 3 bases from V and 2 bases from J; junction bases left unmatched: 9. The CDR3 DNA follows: TGCGCCAGCAGCTGGGGTAACCGGGACAGGGGGCAAGAGACCCAGTACTTC. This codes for CASSWGNRDRGQETQYF.

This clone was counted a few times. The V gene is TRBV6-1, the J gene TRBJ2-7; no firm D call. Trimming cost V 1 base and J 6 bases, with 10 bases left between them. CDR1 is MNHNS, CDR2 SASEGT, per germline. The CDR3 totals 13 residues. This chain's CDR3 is CASSEVTNPEQYF. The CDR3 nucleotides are TGTGCCAGCAGTGAAGTTACTAACCCCGAGCAGTACTTC.

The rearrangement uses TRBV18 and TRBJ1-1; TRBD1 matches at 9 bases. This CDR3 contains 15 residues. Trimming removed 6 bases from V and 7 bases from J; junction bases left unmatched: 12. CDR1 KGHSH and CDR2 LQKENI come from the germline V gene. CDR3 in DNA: TGTGCCAGCTCTCCAAGGACAGGGGAAGTTGGTGAAGCTTTCTTT. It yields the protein CASSPRTGEVGEAFF. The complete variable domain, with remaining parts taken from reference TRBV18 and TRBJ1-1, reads NAGVMQNPRHLVRRRGQEARLRCSPMKGHSHVYWYRQLPEEGLKFMVYLQKENIIDESGMPKERFSAEFPKEGPSILRIQQVVRGDSAAYFCASSPRTGEVGEAFFGQGTRLTVV.

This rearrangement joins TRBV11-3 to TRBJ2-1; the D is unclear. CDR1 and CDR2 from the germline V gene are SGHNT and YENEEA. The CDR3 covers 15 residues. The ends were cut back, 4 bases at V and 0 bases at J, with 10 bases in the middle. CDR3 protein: CASSSSPSSYNEQFF. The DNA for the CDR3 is TGTGCCAGCAGCTCGTCACCGAGCTCCTACAATGAGCAGTTCTTC.

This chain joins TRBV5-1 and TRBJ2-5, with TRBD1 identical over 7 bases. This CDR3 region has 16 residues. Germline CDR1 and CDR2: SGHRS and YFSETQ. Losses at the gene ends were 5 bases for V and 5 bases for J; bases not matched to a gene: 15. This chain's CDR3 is CASRLGPSTGSETQYF. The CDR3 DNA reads TGCGCCAGCAGACTTGGCCCCTCGACAGGGTCGGAGACCCAGTACTTC.